The present entry profiles one TCR beta chain with its context. The sample belongs to a study of blood T cell repertoires in COVID-19. Whole-study context: Specimens from acute and convalescent COVID-19 originated in the United States, Italy and Spain. T cells, B-cell-depleted T cells, or PBMCs provided the cDNA or gDNA that served as material.

Germline V gene lookup returns CDR1 SQVTM and CDR2 ANQGSEA. CDR3 length: 11 residues. Between the trimmed V and J ends, which lost 4 bases and 6 bases, there was a span of 10 bases. Some clones are missing from TCRdb's copy, which holds only in-frame ones; the method was immunoSEQ multiplex PCR. The data show about 150,000 clones, around 86% seen once. This TCR derives from an older man with acute or convalescent COVID-19. The genes are TRBV29-1 and TRBJ2-7, with unresolved D. The sequenced sample consisted of peripheral blood. The CDR3 DNA follows: TGCAGCGTTGGAGGTGCGGTCGAGCAGTACTTC. Translation gives CSVGGAVEQYF.